These 22 T cell receptor beta chains were all obtained from the same sample, sequenced in a study of blood T cell repertoires in COVID-19. Assay: immunoSEQ multiplex PCR; the TCRdb copy retains only in-frame clones and omits some. The table records about 50,000 clones, nearly 85% of them present only once. The sample was peripheral blood. These receptors were collected from a man aged 35 to 55 with acute or convalescent COVID-19.

The CDR3 DNA reads TGTGCCAGCAGACTCACAGGGGGACGCACAGATACGCAGTATTTT. Amino acid sequence: CASRLTGGRTDTQYF. The genes are TRBV6-6 and TRBJ2-3, with TRBD1 identical over 8 bases. The CDR3 extends over 15 amino acids. V shed 6 bases, J shed 1 base, and the junction held 6 bases outside the gene matches. Per the germline V gene, CDR1 is MNHNY and CDR2 is SVGAGI (reference sequence).

This sequence joins TRBV30 and TRBJ1-5, with D perhaps TRBD1 (6 bases). The ends were cut back, 3 bases at V and 4 bases at J, with 10 bases in the middle. Germline V gives CDR1 GTSNPN, CDR2 SVGIG (reference sequence). The CDR3 is made up of 13 amino acids. In DNA form, the CDR3 reads TGTGCCTGGAGCCTAACAGGGAATCAGCCCCAGCATTTT. Its translation: CAWSLTGNQPQHF.

The V call is TRBV12-3 or TRBV12-4, the J call TRBJ1-1; TRBD1 is a possible D gene (5 bases). The CDR3 is made up of 12 amino acids. Trimming left V 6 bases short and J 6 bases short, with 11 bases between. CDR3 nucleotide sequence: TGTGCCAGCAGACAGGTTTTGGCTGAAGCTTTCTTT. Translating it yields CASRQVLAEAFF.

The CDR3 DNA follows: TGTGCCAGCAGTTACTCCGGCAGGGGGCCTCTTGGGGATACTGAAGCTTTCTTT. It codes for CASSYSGRGPLGDTEAFF. This chain joins TRBV6-2 or TRBV6-3 and TRBJ1-1, with 8 nucleotides matching TRBD1. The CDR3 sequence is 18 residues long. Germline assignment: CDR1 MNHEY and CDR2 SVGEGT. Trimming removed 0 bases from V and 5 bases from J; junction bases left unmatched: 14.

The genes are TRBV14 and TRBJ1-2; no definite D call. In germline, CDR1 is SGHDN, CDR2 FVKESK. This CDR3 is built from 15 residues. Trimming removed 0 bases at V and 4 bases at J, with 12 bases between. CDR3 residues: CASSQDLRGSYGYTF. For the CDR3, the DNA is TGTGCCAGCAGCCAAGATCTTCGGGGTAGCTATGGCTACACCTTC.

The chain links TRBV6-1 to TRBJ2-5; TRBD2 agrees at 8 bases. The CDR3 consists of 14 residues. CDR1 and CDR2 (germline): MNHNS, SASEGT. V dropped 3 bases and J dropped 2; count of bases not matched to a gene: 2. CDR3: CASSDGGGQETQYF. CDR3 DNA: TGTGCCAGCAGTGACGGGGGGGGGCAAGAGACCCAGTACTTC.

This clone was detected only a few times. This chain uses TRBV7-2 with TRBJ2-7; D is possibly TRBD1 (5 bases). This CDR3 contains 15 residues. Germline V lookup: CDR1 SGHTA, CDR2 FQGNSA. V was shortened by 1 base and J by 2 bases, with 12 bases between the two germline ends. The CDR3 loop reads CASSLGQGLTYEQYF. The CDR3 nucleotides read TGTGCCAGCAGCTTAGGTCAGGGCTTGACCTACGAGCAGTACTTC.

The chain combines TRBV13 with TRBJ1-3, with D possibly being TRBD1 (5 bases). CDR1 and CDR2 (germline): PRHDT, FYEKMQ (reference sequence). The CDR3 is 14 residues long. V lost 1 base, J lost 8 bases, and 12 bases lay in between. The CDR3 DNA sequence: TGTGCCAGCAGCTTAGTACAGGAATGGCACACCATATATTTT. Translating gives CASSLVQEWHTIYF.

The CDR3 nucleotides read TGTGCCAGCACAAATAGGGGTACCCGAGGAGATGGCTACACCTTC. It codes for CASTNRGTRGDGYTF. The chain has TRBV3-1 (or the pseudogene TRBV3-2) and TRBJ1-2; D is perhaps TRBD1 (5 bases). Between the trimmed V and J ends, which lost 7 bases and 6 bases, there was a span of 21 bases. CDR3 size: 15 residues. In germline, CDR1 is LGHDT, CDR2 YNNKEL (reference sequence).

This clone was observed a few times. This chain joins TRBV2 and TRBJ2-5; TRBD2 is a possible D gene (7 bases). CDR3 size: 16 residues. The V end lost 4 bases, the J end lost 5 bases, and 20 bases lay between the germline ends. Germline V gene data show CDR1 as SNHLY and CDR2 as FYNNEI. The CDR3 is CASSGLWGGEVETQYF. In DNA form, the CDR3 reads TGTGCCAGCAGTGGACTATGGGGGGGCGAGGTGGAGACCCAGTACTTC.

The V call is TRBV7-2, the J call TRBJ1-4, with D possibly TRBD1 on 6 matching bases. Germline assignment: CDR1 SGHTA and CDR2 FQGNSA. V lost 6 bases, J lost 1 base, and 12 bases lay in between. CDR3 size: 15 residues. The CDR3 DNA sequence: TGTGCCAGCAGATCTAAACAGGGAACTAATGAAAAACTGTTTTTT. This codes for CASRSKQGTNEKLFF.

The genes are TRBV9 and TRBJ1-6; D is ambiguous. CDR3 length equals 15 residues. The ends were cut back, 4 bases at V and 8 bases at J, with 16 bases in the middle. Germline V gene lookup returns CDR1 SGDLS and CDR2 YYNGEE. This CDR3 reads CASSSRGFSDSPLHF. The CDR3 DNA is TGTGCCAGCAGCTCCCGGGGTTTCTCGGATTCACCCCTCCACTTT.

This clone appeared a single time. The chain employs TRBV10-3 and TRBJ1-2; D is unresolved. Germline lookup yields CDR1 ENHRY and CDR2 SYGVKD. V was trimmed by 0 bases and J by 9 bases, leaving 8 bases between them. The length of the CDR3 is 12 residues. In nucleotides, the CDR3 is TGTGCCATCAGTGAGTCTGTCAGAAGCTACACCTTC. This translates into CAISESVRSYTF.

This clone was seen a few times. The chain is built from TRBV30 and TRBJ1-3, with a weak D call TRBD1 (5 bases). Germline V CDR1 and CDR2: GTSNPN, SVGIG (reference sequence). V was cut by 0 bases and J by 3 bases, with 12 bases left in between. The CDR3 length is 15 residues. DNA for the CDR3: TGTGCCTGGAGTGTACTGCGGGACCGTGGAAACACCATATATTTT. Encoded protein: CAWSVLRDRGNTIYF.

The chain is built from TRBV6-1 and TRBJ1-1, with 7 bases fitting TRBD1. V was clipped by 2 bases and J by 8 bases; unmatched bases: 8. Germline V gene lookup returns CDR1 MNHNS and CDR2 SASEGT. CDR3 length: 14 amino acids. CDR3 residues: CASSEIRDRREAFF. In DNA form, the CDR3 reads TGTGCCAGCAGTGAAATCCGGGACAGACGGGAAGCTTTCTTT.

V and J are TRBV7-9 and TRBJ1-1, with a weak D call TRBD1 (6 bases). The CDR3 is 14 amino acids. The germline gives CDR1 SEHNR, CDR2 FQNEAQ (reference sequence). Deletions cut 10 bases from V and 1 base from J, with 16 bases between. CDR3 loop: CATTKGTPNTEAFF. CDR3 nucleotide sequence: TGTGCCACGACAAAAGGGACACCGAACACTGAAGCTTTCTTT. Looking up the rest from reference TRBV7-9 and TRBJ1-1 gives the full variable domain: DTGVSQNPRHKITKRGQNVTFRCDPISEHNRLYWYRQTLGQGPEFLTYFQNEAQLEKSRLLSDRFSAERPKGSFSTLEIQRTEQGDSAMYLCATTKGTPNTEAFFGQGTRLTVV.

V is TRBV30 and J is TRBJ1-5; 7 nucleotides agree with TRBD1. The CDR3 length is 15 residues. Germline V gene data show CDR1 as GTSNPN and CDR2 as SVGIG (reference sequence). V shed 2 bases and J 3 bases; nucleotides not matched to a gene: 7. CDR3 sequence: CAWSSEGAFNQPQHF. Written as DNA, the CDR3 is TGTGCCTGGAGTAGCGAGGGGGCGTTCAATCAGCCCCAGCATTTT.

The chain employs TRBV6-5 and TRBJ1-1; the match to TRBD1 covers 12 bases. The CDR3 extends over 14 amino acids. The germline CDR1 and CDR2 sequences are MNHEY and SVGAGI. J lost 6 bases, V lost 2 bases, and 1 base had no gene match. CDR3 bases: TGTGCCAGCAGTTACGGGACAGGGGGCGCTGAAGCTTTCTTT. Translating gives CASSYGTGGAEAFF.

The chain combines TRBV12-5 with TRBJ1-2; 8 bases are shared with TRBD1. Germline V lookup: CDR1 LGHNT, CDR2 FRNRAP. Losses at the gene ends were 4 bases for V and 1 base for J; bases not matched to a gene: 5. The CDR3 consists of 15 residues. In DNA, the CDR3 is TGTGCTAGTGGTTCGGGACAGGACCTTAACTATGGCTACACCTTC. Encoded protein: CASGSGQDLNYGYTF.

This chain links TRBV10-3 with TRBJ1-2, with TRBD1 matching over 7 bases. Germline assignment: CDR1 ENHRY and CDR2 SYGVKD. J was trimmed by 4 bases and V by 4 bases; bases with no gene match: 3. The CDR3 loop spans 13 amino acids. The CDR3, as DNA: TGTGCCATCAGTGGGACAGGCCTCTATGGCTACACCTTC. It is translated as CAISGTGLYGYTF.

The chain links TRBV4-2 to TRBJ1-2; 7 bases are a match to TRBD1. CDR3 length: 16 residues. Germline CDR1 reads LGHNA; CDR2 reads YNFKEQ. V was clipped by 0 bases and J by 8 bases; unmatched bases: 12. In nucleotides, the CDR3 is TGTGCCAGCAGCCAAGAAGACAGGGAAAGACGGAAGGGCTACACCTTC. It yields the protein CASSQEDRERRKGYTF.

The chain joins TRBV10-3 to TRBJ1-1; D is possibly TRBD1 (6 bases). With 5 bases removed from V and 1 base from J, the gap between germline ends came to 11 bases. Germline CDR1 reads ENHRY; CDR2 reads SYGVKD. The CDR3 runs 14 residues. CDR3 protein: CAISITGQNTEAFF. CDR3 in DNA: TGTGCCATCAGTATCACAGGGCAGAACACTGAAGCTTTCTTT.